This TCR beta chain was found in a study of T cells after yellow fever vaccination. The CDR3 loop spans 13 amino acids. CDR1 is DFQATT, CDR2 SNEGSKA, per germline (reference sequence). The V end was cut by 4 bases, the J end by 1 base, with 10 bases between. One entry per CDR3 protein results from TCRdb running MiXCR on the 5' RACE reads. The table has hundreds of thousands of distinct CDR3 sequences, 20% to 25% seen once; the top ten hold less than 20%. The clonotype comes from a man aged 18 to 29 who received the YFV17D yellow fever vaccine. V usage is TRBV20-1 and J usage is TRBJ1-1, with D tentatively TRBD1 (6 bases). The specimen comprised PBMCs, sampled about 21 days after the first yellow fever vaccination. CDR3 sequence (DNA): TGCAGTGCTAAGACAGGAACGAACACTGAAGCTTTCTTT. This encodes CSAKTGTNTEAFF.